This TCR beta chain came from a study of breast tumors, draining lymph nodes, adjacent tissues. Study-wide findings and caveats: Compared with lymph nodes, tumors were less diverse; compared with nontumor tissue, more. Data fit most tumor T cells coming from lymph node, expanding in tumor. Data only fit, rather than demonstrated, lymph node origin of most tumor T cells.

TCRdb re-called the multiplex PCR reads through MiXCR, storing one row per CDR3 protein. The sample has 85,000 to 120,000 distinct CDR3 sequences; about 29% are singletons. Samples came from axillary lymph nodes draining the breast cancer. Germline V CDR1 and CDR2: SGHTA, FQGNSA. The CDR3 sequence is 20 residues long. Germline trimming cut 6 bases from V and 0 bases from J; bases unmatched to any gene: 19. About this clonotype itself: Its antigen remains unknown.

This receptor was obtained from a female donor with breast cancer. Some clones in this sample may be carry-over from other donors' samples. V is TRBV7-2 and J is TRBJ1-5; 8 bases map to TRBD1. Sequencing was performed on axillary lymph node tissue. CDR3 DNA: TGTGCCAGCAGACCGGACAGGGTCCCTCTCTACGATCCTAGCAATCAGCCCCAGCATTTT. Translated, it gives CASRPDRVPLYDPSNQPQHF.